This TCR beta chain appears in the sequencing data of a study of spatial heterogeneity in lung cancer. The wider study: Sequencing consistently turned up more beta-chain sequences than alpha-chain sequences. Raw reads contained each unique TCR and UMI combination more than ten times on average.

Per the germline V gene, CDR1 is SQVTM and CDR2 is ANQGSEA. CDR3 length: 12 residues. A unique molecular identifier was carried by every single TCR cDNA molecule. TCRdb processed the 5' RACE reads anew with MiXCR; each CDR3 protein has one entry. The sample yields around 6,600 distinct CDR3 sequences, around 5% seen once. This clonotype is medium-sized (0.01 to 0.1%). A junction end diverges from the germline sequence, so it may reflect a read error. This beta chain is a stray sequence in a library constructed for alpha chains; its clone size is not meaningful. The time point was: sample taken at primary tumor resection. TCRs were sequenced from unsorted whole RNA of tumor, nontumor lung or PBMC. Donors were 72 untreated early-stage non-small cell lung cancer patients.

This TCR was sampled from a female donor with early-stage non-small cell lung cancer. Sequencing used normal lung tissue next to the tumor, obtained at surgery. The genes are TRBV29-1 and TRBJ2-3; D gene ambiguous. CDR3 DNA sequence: TGCAGCCTTGATGACGGCACAGATACGCAGTATTTT. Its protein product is CSLDDGTDTQYF.